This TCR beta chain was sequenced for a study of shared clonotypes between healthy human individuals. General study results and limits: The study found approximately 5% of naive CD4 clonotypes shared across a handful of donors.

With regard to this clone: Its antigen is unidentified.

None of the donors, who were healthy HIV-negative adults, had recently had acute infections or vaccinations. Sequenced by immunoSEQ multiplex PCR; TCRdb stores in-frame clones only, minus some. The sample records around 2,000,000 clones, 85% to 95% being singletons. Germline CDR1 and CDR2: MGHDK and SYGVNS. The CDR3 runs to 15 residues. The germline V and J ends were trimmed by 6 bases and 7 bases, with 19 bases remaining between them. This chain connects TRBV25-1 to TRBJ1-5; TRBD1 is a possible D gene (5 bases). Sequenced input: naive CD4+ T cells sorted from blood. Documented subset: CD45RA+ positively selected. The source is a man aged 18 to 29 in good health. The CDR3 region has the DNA TGTGCCAGCAGGTCGGGGGGAGGTTCGAGCCAGCCCCAGCATTTT. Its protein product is CASRSGGGSSQPQHF.